This entry lists 30 T cell receptor beta chains sequenced from one sample in a study of OX40 agonist ivuxolimab in advanced cancers. Clones were sequenced by immunoSEQ multiplex PCR, and TCRdb holds only the in-frame ones, with some missing. The sample has 80,000 to 90,000 clones, around 84% seen once. The specimen comprised CD4+ or CD8+ T cells sorted from blood, sampled in a trial of the OX40 agonist ivuxolimab. These TCRs come from an adult with an advanced solid tumor such as melanoma, head and neck, liver or kidney cancer.

CDR3 sequence (DNA): TGTGCCTCTCTCTTGAACACTGAAGCTTTCTTT. Protein product: CASLLNTEAFF. The V and J genes are TRBV30 and TRBJ1-1; D is unclear. V dropped 7 bases and J dropped 0 bases, with 6 bases sitting between them. In germline, CDR1 is GTSNPN, CDR2 SVGIG (reference sequence). CDR3 length: 11 amino acids.

This chain joins TRBV7-2 and TRBJ1-2; weak D call: TRBD1 (5 bases). The CDR3 contains 13 residues. Germline V CDR1 and CDR2: SGHTA, FQGNSA. Deletions cut 0 bases from V and 8 bases from J, with 10 bases between. CDR3 region: CASSLAAGRGYTF. CDR3 DNA: TGTGCCAGCAGCTTAGCAGCAGGGCGCGGCTACACCTTC.

The V and J genes are TRBV28 and TRBJ2-2; 11 bases are shared with TRBD1. The germline gives CDR1 MDHEN, CDR2 SYDVKM. The CDR3 spans 15 residues. Trimming took 8 bases from V and 6 from J; bases not matched to a gene: 8. The CDR3 DNA reads as TGTGCCAGCGGCAGACCGGGACAGGGGGCCGGGGAGCTGTTTTTT. It encodes CASGRPGQGAGELFF.

The rearrangement links TRBV19 to TRBJ1-6; 7 bases agree with TRBD1. Germline CDR1 reads LNHDA; CDR2 reads SQIVND (reference sequence). The ends lost 3 bases at V and 5 bases at J; junction bases unmatched: 13. The CDR3 is made up of 18 amino acids. The CDR3 reads CASSIFAPSTGDNSPLHF. The DNA for the CDR3 is TGTGCCAGTAGTATTTTTGCCCCCTCCACAGGGGATAATTCACCCCTCCACTTT. The variable domain in full, with the rest retrieved from reference TRBV19 and TRBJ1-6, is DGGITQSPKYLFRKEGQNVTLSCEQNLNHDAMYWYRQDPGQGLRLIYYSQIVNDFQKGDIAEGYSVSREKKESFPLTVTSAQKNPTAFYLCASSIFAPSTGDNSPLHFGNGTRLTVT.

The chain couples TRBV6-1 to TRBJ1-1; D might be TRBD1 (5 bases). Looked up from germline, CDR1 is MNHNS and CDR2 is SASEGT. V dropped 7 bases and J dropped 0 bases, with 12 bases sitting between them. The CDR3 loop spans 14 amino acids. In nucleotides, the CDR3 is TGTGCCAGCATCTTGGGGGGATTGAACACTGAAGCTTTCTTT. It encodes CASILGGLNTEAFF.

This clone was recorded once. V and J are TRBV2 and TRBJ2-3; D perhaps matches TRBD1 (6 bases). Trimming pared 11 bases from V and 2 bases from J, leaving 14 bases between. The germline CDR1 and CDR2 sequences are SNHLY and FYNNEI. This CDR3 has 13 residues. This CDR3 is CACRTDYTDTQYF. The CDR3 coding sequence is TGTGCCTGTAGGACAGACTACACAGATACGCAGTATTTT.

J is TRBJ1-6 and V is TRBV9, with 10 bases fitting TRBD1. The germline gives CDR1 SGDLS, CDR2 YYNGEE. The CDR3 is 19 residues long. The V gene end was trimmed by 0 bases and the J gene end by 4 bases; junction bases not matched to a gene: 10. The CDR3 nucleotides read TGTGCCAGCAGCGTAGGAGCGGGACAGGGGTTGATTTATAATTCACCCCTCCACTTT. Residues: CASSVGAGQGLIYNSPLHF.

The chain couples TRBV5-1 to TRBJ1-1; D unresolved. V lost 1 base and J lost 0, with 7 bases in between. Germline V gene lookup returns CDR1 SGHRS and CDR2 YFSETQ. CDR3 length: 14 residues. CDR3 region: CASSLTGLNTEAFF. CDR3 bases: TGCGCCAGCAGCTTGACCGGGTTGAACACTGAAGCTTTCTTT.

The table lists this clone with a few counts. The CDR3 DNA sequence: TGTGCCATCAGTGAGTCTGTCGGGACACAGCATTTT. As protein: CAISESVGTQHF. V gene TRBV10-3 combines with J gene TRBJ1-5, with D perhaps matching TRBD1 (6 bases). V was shortened by 0 bases and J by 13 bases, with 10 bases between the two germline ends. Germline values: CDR1 ENHRY, CDR2 SYGVKD. This CDR3 has 12 residues.

The rearrangement uses TRBV6-1 and TRBJ2-1, with TRBD2 matching 12 bases. The CDR3 is 14 amino acids. CDR1 and CDR2 from the germline V gene are MNHNS and SASEGT. The J segment lost 13 bases and the V segment lost 4 bases, leaving 8 bases of the junction unmatched. The CDR3 reads CASSAWTSGDNQFF. CDR3 DNA sequence: TGTGCCAGCAGTGCCTGGACTAGCGGGGACAATCAGTTCTTC.

This clone has just one count. The V gene is TRBV6-1, the J gene TRBJ2-3; D possibly uses TRBD1 or TRBD2 (5 bases each). The germline CDR1 and CDR2 sequences are MNHNS and SASEGT. V lost 7 bases to trimming and J lost 4 bases, with 15 bases between them. This CDR3 spans 14 amino acids. The CDR3 sequence: CASTYRQGADTQYF. CDR3 nucleotides: TGTGCCAGCACTTATCGGCAGGGAGCAGATACGCAGTATTTT.

J is TRBJ1-6 and V is TRBV5-1; D unclear. Germline CDR1 SGHRS, CDR2 YFSETQ. Trimming took off 4 bases at V and 8 bases at J, with 16 bases between the two ends. The CDR3 covers 15 residues. The CDR3 spells CASSPVGRADSPLHF. The CDR3 DNA reads TGCGCCAGCAGCCCCGTAGGAAGGGCTGATTCACCCCTCCACTTT.

There are a few counts of this clone. The rearrangement joins TRBV7-2 to TRBJ2-3; D remains ambiguous. This CDR3 is built from 15 residues. Deletions cut 0 bases from V and 1 base from J, with 8 bases between. The germline V gene encodes CDR1 SGHTA and CDR2 FQGNSA. The CDR3 region has the DNA TGTGCCAGCAGCTTAGCCGGCGTAGGCACAGATACGCAGTATTTT. Protein: CASSLAGVGTDTQYF.

The chain is built from TRBV5-5 and TRBJ2-1; D unresolved. Trimming took off 0 bases at V and 0 bases at J, with 10 bases between the two ends. Germline lookup yields CDR1 SGHKS and CDR2 YYEKEE (reference sequence). The CDR3 spans 16 residues. The CDR3 bases are TGTGCCAGCAGCTTGGCCGCGGTCAGCTCCTACAATGAGCAGTTCTTC. Translated: CASSLAAVSSYNEQFF.

This chain joins TRBV28 and TRBJ2-4; 10 bases are shared with TRBD2. Trimming removed 6 bases from V and 7 bases from J; junction bases left unmatched: 6. The CDR3 length is 14 residues. Per germline, CDR1 MDHEN and CDR2 SYDVKM. The DNA of the CDR3 is TGTGCCAGCAGGTGGAGCGGGGGGGCTAACATTCAGTACTTC. This sequence encodes CASRWSGGANIQYF.

The V and J genes are TRBV5-6 and TRBJ1-2, with 8 bases identical to TRBD1. The CDR3 runs 12 residues. V lost 5 bases, J lost 4 bases, and 1 base stayed unmatched. Per the germline V gene, CDR1 is SGHDT and CDR2 is YYEEEE. CDR3 bases: TGTGCCAGCAGACAGGGGGTCTATGGCTACACCTTC. Amino acid sequence: CASRQGVYGYTF.

The gene calls are TRBV5-4 and TRBJ1-2, with 10 bases fitting TRBD1. Germline V CDR1 and CDR2: SGHNT, YYREEE (reference sequence). Unmatched junction bases numbered 14, after V lost 4 bases and J lost 5 bases. The CDR3 runs to 17 residues. CDR3 nucleotide sequence: TGTGCCAGCAGCACGGAGGGAGGGACAGGGGCGCGGTATGGCTACACCTTC. As protein: CASSTEGGTGARYGYTF.

This chain joins TRBV4-1 and TRBJ2-3; TRBD2 agrees at 12 bases. Germline loops: CDR1 MGHRA, CDR2 YSYEKL. V was pared by 5 bases and J by 2 bases, with 2 bases of the junction left unmatched. The CDR3 is made up of 15 amino acids. The CDR3 region is CASSGLAGTTDTQYF. The CDR3 nucleotides are TGCGCCAGCAGCGGACTAGCGGGGACCACAGATACGCAGTATTTT.

The V call is TRBV27, the J call TRBJ1-4; D is perhaps TRBD1 (6 bases). Trimming pared 5 bases from V and 3 bases from J, leaving 10 bases between. This CDR3 region has 14 residues. The germline V gene encodes CDR1 MNHEY and CDR2 SMNVEV (reference sequence). CDR3 sequence: CASSRGVANEKLFF. CDR3 DNA sequence: TGTGCCAGCAGTAGGGGGGTGGCTAATGAAAAACTGTTTTTT.

This chain joins TRBV5-5 and TRBJ1-3; 7 bases line up with TRBD1. After removal of 2 bases from V and 2 bases from J, the junction contained 1 base not matched to a gene. The CDR3 totals 14 residues. The germline V gene encodes CDR1 SGHKS and CDR2 YYEKEE (reference sequence). The CDR3, as DNA: TGTGCCAGCAGCTTTGACAGGGCTGGAAACACCATATATTTT. It encodes CASSFDRAGNTIYF.

J is TRBJ2-5 and V is TRBV5-4; 7 bases agree with TRBD1. The CDR3 covers 14 residues. The V gene's germline CDR1 is SGHNT and CDR2 YYREEE (reference sequence). V lost 3 bases, J lost 2 bases, and 4 bases stayed unmatched. The DNA for the CDR3 is TGTGCCAGCAGCTGGGGACAGTCTCAAGAGACCCAGTACTTC. Its translation is CASSWGQSQETQYF. The full variable domain, completed using reference TRBV5-4 and TRBJ2-5, is ETGVTQSPTHLIKTRGQQVTLRCSSQSGHNTVSWYQQALGQGPQFIFQYYREEENGRGNFPPRFSGLQFPNYSSELNVNALELDDSALYLCASSWGQSQETQYFGPGTRLLVL.

The V gene is TRBV5-6, the J gene TRBJ1-3, with 8 positions matching TRBD1. The CDR3 consists of 18 residues. Germline V gives CDR1 SGHDT, CDR2 YYEEEE. Germline trimming cut 0 bases from V and 8 bases from J; bases unmatched to any gene: 16. The CDR3 DNA reads TGTGCCAGCAGCTTGGGCGTTCTATCGGGACAGGTCGGAGACACCATATATTTT. Residues: CASSLGVLSGQVGDTIYF.

V usage is TRBV28 and J usage is TRBJ1-3; no reliable D call. Germline V gene sequence: CDR1 MDHEN, CDR2 SYDVKM. This CDR3 is 16 amino acids long. Trimming removed 1 base from V and 3 bases from J, with 13 bases in between. The DNA of the CDR3 is TGTGCCAGCAGTTTATCCGGCCGCGGCGGTGGAAACACCATATATTTT. It specifies CASSLSGRGGGNTIYF. Full variable domain (remainder filled in from reference TRBV28 and TRBJ1-3): DVKVTQSSRYLVKRTGEKVFLECVQDMDHENMFWYRQDPGLGLRLIYFSYDVKMKEKGDIPEGYSVSREKKERFSLILESASTNQTSMYLCASSLSGRGGGNTIYFGEGSWLTVV.

The count of this clone is one. The chain combines TRBV5-4 with TRBJ1-1, with TRBD1 identical over 10 bases. This CDR3 is built from 15 residues. Trimming at V came to 4 bases and at J to 5 bases, leaving 8 bases not matched to a gene. The germline CDR1 and CDR2 sequences are SGHNT and YYREEE (reference sequence). CDR3 nucleotides: TGTGCCAGCAGCCCAATAGACAGGGGGCAGACTGAAGCTTTCTTT. Translation: CASSPIDRGQTEAFF.

The rearrangement uses TRBV30 and TRBJ2-6; D is undetermined. CDR3 size: 15 residues. Trimming took 3 bases from V and 2 from J, leaving 11 bases between them. Germline CDR1 and CDR2: GTSNPN and SVGIG (reference sequence). The CDR3 is CAWSQSLAGANVLTF. In DNA form, the CDR3 reads TGTGCCTGGAGCCAGTCCCTTGCTGGGGCCAACGTCCTGACTTTC.

About this clone: The same CDR3 also results from other DNA sequences found in this sample. The rearrangement joins TRBV5-1 to TRBJ1-2; D unresolved. Deletions cut 0 bases from V and 1 base from J, with 4 bases between. The germline gives CDR1 SGHRS, CDR2 YFSETQ. The CDR3 covers 13 residues. DNA of the CDR3: TGCGCCAGCAGCTTGGGGGGTAACTATGGCTACACCTTC. Protein sequence: CASSLGGNYGYTF.

The chain employs TRBV5-1 and TRBJ1-1; D is unresolved. The ends were cut back, 5 bases at V and 2 bases at J, with 16 bases in the middle. From germline, CDR1 is SGHRS and CDR2 YFSETQ. The CDR3 runs to 15 residues. CDR3 DNA: TGCGCCAGCAGAGATTACCGCACGGATAACACTGAAGCTTTCTTT. It is translated as CASRDYRTDNTEAFF.

J is TRBJ1-1 and V is TRBV7-9; D gene uncertain. There are 13 residues in the CDR3. Germline CDR1 SEHNR, CDR2 FQNEAQ (reference sequence). Between the trimmed V and J ends, which lost 0 bases and 1 base, there was a span of 3 bases. The CDR3 nucleotides are TGTGCCAGCAGCTTAGCCAAGAACACTGAAGCTTTCTTT. Translated, it gives CASSLAKNTEAFF. Variable domain in full (rest from reference TRBV7-9 and TRBJ1-1): DTGVSQNPRHKITKRGQNVTFRCDPISEHNRLYWYRQTLGQGPEFLTYFQNEAQLEKSRLLSDRFSAERPKGSFSTLEIQRTEQGDSAMYLCASSLAKNTEAFFGQGTRLTVV.

The V call is TRBV6-1, the J call TRBJ1-1; D call uncertain. Trimming removed 6 bases from V and 4 bases from J, with 18 bases in between. Germline V gene sequence: CDR1 MNHNS, CDR2 SASEGT. The CDR3 spans 15 residues. The CDR3, as DNA: TGTGCCAGCAGGGTCCCGGGTCGATCGGGCACTGAAGCTTTCTTT. Translated, it gives CASRVPGRSGTEAFF.

This clone has a single count. V and J are TRBV6-5 and TRBJ1-6; D ambiguous. CDR1 MNHEY and CDR2 SVGAGI come from the germline V gene. V shed 2 bases and J shed 3 bases, with 2 bases lying between them. The CDR3 spans 13 residues. The CDR3 protein is CASSYLYNSPLHF. The CDR3 DNA reads as TGTGCCAGCAGTTACCTCTATAATTCACCCCTCCACTTT.